This section outlines one T cell receptor (beta chain) sequence together with its context. The antigen is not known. This CDR3 is 14 amino acids long. V was shortened by 12 bases and J by 0 bases, with 13 bases between the two germline ends. Germline loops: CDR1 KGHDR, CDR2 SFDVKD. This entry is derived from a study of T cell repertoires in cytomegalovirus infection. Across the study: Public TCR beta signatures marked donors with CMV infection and the matching HLA.

In TCRdb, the reads were re-called with MiXCR into one record per CDR3 protein. The data show about 130,000 distinct CDR3 sequences, 20% to 30% seen once. The chain employs TRBV24-1 and TRBJ2-2, with D hard to call. Sequencing input: PBMCs, sequenced either directly or after in vitro stimulation (not recorded which). The TCR originated in a human donor in good health (CMV status not recorded). Some clones in this sample may be carry-over from other donors' samples. The chain's CDR3 is CAASLGTNTGELFF. As DNA, the CDR3 is TGTGCCGCTTCGCTAGGGACGAACACCGGGGAGCTGTTTTTT.